This is a list of T cell receptor beta chains from one sample in a study of T cells after posttransplantation cyclophosphamide. Sequencing was performed with immunoSEQ multiplex PCR; in TCRdb, only in-frame clones are kept and a portion is missing. The sample contains 40,000 to 55,000 clones, none of them singletons. Sequencing was carried out using PBMCs. These receptors were taken from a man between 40 and 49 years old in good health, CMV-negative, and a related stem cell transplant donor. Each CDR3 is given with its conserved first and last residue. A D gene is named only where the DNA matches it firmly. Not every row has a clone size; where given, it reads once, few, many or a size class.

V: TRBV7-9
D: TRBD2
J: TRBJ2-3
size: few
DNA: TGTGCCAGCAGCTACTTAGCGGGAGAGAGCACAGATACGCAGTATTTT
CDR3: CASSYLAGESTDTQYF

V: TRBV5-6
D: TRBD1
J: TRBJ1-1
size: many
DNA: TGTGCCAGCAGCGCACGGACAGGGGGCTGGATCACTGAAGCTTTCTTT
CDR3: CASSARTGGWITEAFF

V: TRBV28
D: TRBD2
J: TRBJ2-1
size: many
DNA: TGTGCCAGCTTCCGCCCAGGGACGGGAGGCTGGGACAATGAGCAGTTCTTC
CDR3: CASFRPGTGGWDNEQFF

V: TRBV29-1
D: -
J: TRBJ1-1
size: many
DNA: TGCAGCGTGCGAGTCCAGGGGCTCACTGAAGCTTTCTTT
CDR3: CSVRVQGLTEAFF

V: TRBV6-1
D: TRBD2
J: TRBJ2-1
size: many
DNA: TGTGCCAGCAGTGAAACGGGACTAGCGTACGGTGAGCAGTTCTTC
CDR3: CASSETGLAYGEQFF

V: TRBV5-1
D: TRBD1
J: TRBJ1-3
size: many
DNA: TGCGCCAGCAGCTCTCAGACAGGGATTTCTGGAAACACCATATATTTT
CDR3: CASSSQTGISGNTIYF

V: TRBV2
D: -
J: TRBJ1-1
size: many
DNA: TGTGCCAGCAGTGTTCAGCAGGGAGCTTTCTTT
CDR3: CASSVQQGAFF

V: TRBV11-2
D: -
J: TRBJ2-7
size: many
DNA: TGTGCCAGCAGCCACGCGCACGAGCAGTACTTC
CDR3: CASSHAHEQYF

V: TRBV2
D: TRBD1
J: TRBJ1-3
size: many
DNA: TGTGCCAGCAGCCCCGACAGGGTTCCCGGAAACACCATATATTTT
CDR3: CASSPDRVPGNTIYF

V: TRBV18
D: -
J: TRBJ2-1
size: many
DNA: TGTGCCAGCTCAACCGGGACTTACTACAATGAGCAGTTCTTC
CDR3: CASSTGTYYNEQFF

V: TRBV7-8
D: -
J: TRBJ2-1
size: many
DNA: TGTGCCAGCAGCGTCAGGACAGTCTACAATGAGCAGTTCTTC
CDR3: CASSVRTVYNEQFF

V: TRBV27
D: -
J: TRBJ1-1
size: many
DNA: TGTGCCAGCAGGTTCACAGGGAACACTGAAGCTTTCTTT
CDR3: CASRFTGNTEAFF

V: TRBV7-9
D: -
J: TRBJ2-7
size: many
DNA: TGTGCCAGCAGTCTTGACTTTACCTCCTACGAGCAGTACTTC
CDR3: CASSLDFTSYEQYF

V: TRBV6-5
D: -
J: TRBJ2-2
size: many
DNA: TGTGCCAGCAGTTACTCGAGGCAGGGGTTCGGCGGGGAGCTGTTTTTT
CDR3: CASSYSRQGFGGELFF

V: TRBV9
D: TRBD1
J: TRBJ1-5
size: many
DNA: TGTGCCAGCAGCCCTGGACAGGGAAGGAATCAGCCCCAGCATTTT
CDR3: CASSPGQGRNQPQHF

V: TRBV5-8
D: -
J: TRBJ2-5
size: many
DNA: TGTGCCAGCAGCTTGGTGGGAGTTCGGGAGACCCAGTACTTC
CDR3: CASSLVGVRETQYF

V: TRBV5-1
D: -
J: TRBJ2-1
size: many
DNA: TGCGCCAGCAGCTCCTTGGATCCGGGAGCCTCCGTGGATGAGCAGTTCTTC
CDR3: CASSSLDPGASVDEQFF

V: TRBV5-6
D: -
J: TRBJ2-6
size: many
DNA: TGTGCCAGCAGCTTGGACAGGGTTTCTGGGGCCAACGTCCTGACTTTC
CDR3: CASSLDRVSGANVLTF

V: TRBV5-1
D: TRBD1
J: TRBJ2-7
size: many
DNA: TGCGCCAGCAGCTTTGGGACAGGAAGCTCCTACGAGCAGTACTTC
CDR3: CASSFGTGSSYEQYF

V: TRBV7-9
D: -
J: TRBJ1-5
size: many
DNA: TGTGCCAGCAGCTCTCCGGGGGGAAGGGATCAGCCCCAGCATTTT
CDR3: CASSSPGGRDQPQHF

V: TRBV9
D: TRBD2
J: TRBJ2-1
size: many
DNA: TGTGCCAGCGGTGCGGCGGGAGAACCCTACAATGAGCAGTTCTTC
CDR3: CASGAAGEPYNEQFF

V: TRBV6-5
D: -
J: TRBJ1-3
size: many
DNA: TGTGCCAGCAGTTCCCCCGGCACCATATATTTT
CDR3: CASSSPGTIYF

V: TRBV5-4
D: TRBD1
J: TRBJ1-1
size: many
DNA: TGTGCCAGCAGCCGCTCGGGACAGAAGAACACTGAAGCTTTCTTT
CDR3: CASSRSGQKNTEAFF

V: TRBV28
D: -
J: TRBJ1-6
size: -
DNA: TGTGCCAGCAGTTTAAACAGGGATTCACCCCTCCACTTT
CDR3: CASSLNRDSPLHF

V: TRBV4-1
D: -
J: TRBJ1-5
size: many
DNA: TGCGCCAGCAGCACCTATAGCAATCAGCCCCAGCATTTT
CDR3: CASSTYSNQPQHF

V: TRBV7-9
D: -
J: TRBJ2-3
size: few
DNA: TGTGCCAGCAGCAAGTTCCGGTTTGATACGCAGTATTTT
CDR3: CASSKFRFDTQYF